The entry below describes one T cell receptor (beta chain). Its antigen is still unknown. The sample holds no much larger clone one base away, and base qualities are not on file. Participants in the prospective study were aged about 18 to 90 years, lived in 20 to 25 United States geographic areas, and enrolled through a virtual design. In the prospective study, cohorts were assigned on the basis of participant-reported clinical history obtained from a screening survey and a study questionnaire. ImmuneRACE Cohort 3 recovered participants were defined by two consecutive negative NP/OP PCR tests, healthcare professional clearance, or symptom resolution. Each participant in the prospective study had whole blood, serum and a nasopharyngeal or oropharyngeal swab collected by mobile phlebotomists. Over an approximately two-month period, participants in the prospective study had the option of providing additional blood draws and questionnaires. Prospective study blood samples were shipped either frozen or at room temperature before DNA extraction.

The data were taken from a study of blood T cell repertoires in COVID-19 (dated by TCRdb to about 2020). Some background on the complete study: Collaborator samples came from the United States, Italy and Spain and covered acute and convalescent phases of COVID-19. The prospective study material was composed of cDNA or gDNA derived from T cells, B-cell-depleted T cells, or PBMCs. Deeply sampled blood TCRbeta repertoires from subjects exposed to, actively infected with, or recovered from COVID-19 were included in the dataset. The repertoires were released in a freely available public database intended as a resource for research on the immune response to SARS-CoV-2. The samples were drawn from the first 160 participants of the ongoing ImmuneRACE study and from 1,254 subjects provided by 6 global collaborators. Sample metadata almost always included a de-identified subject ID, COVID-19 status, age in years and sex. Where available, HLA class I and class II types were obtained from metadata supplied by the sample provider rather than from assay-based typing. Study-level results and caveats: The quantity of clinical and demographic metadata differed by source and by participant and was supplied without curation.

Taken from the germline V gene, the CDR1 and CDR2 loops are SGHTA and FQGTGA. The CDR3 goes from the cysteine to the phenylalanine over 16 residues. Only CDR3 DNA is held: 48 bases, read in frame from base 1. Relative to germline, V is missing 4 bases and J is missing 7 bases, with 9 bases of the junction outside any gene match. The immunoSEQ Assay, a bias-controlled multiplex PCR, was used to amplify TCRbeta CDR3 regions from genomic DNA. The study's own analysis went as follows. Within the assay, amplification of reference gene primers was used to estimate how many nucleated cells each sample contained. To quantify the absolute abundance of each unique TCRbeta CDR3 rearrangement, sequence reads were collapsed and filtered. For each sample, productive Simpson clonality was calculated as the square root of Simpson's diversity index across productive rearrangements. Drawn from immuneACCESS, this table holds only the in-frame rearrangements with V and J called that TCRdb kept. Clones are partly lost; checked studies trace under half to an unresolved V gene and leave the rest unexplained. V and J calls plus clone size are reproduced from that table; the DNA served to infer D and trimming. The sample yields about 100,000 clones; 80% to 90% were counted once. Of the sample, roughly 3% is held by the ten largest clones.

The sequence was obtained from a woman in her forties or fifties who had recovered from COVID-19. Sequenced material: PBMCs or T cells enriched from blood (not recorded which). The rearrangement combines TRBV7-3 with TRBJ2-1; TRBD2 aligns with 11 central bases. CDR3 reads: CASSSVGTSGINEQFF. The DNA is TGTGCCAGCAGCTCTGTTGGGACTAGCGGCATTAATGAGCAGTTCTTC.